This T cell receptor beta chain derives from a study of beta chain features in type 1 diabetes. Broader study findings: The naive, central memory and Treg TCRB repertoires showed an apparent similarity that was greater among patients than among healthy donors.

There are 16 residues in the CDR3. V dropped 3 bases and J dropped 0 bases, with 14 bases sitting between them. CDR1 is SGHNT and CDR2 is YYREEE in the germline V gene (reference sequence). A word on this clone: As yet, its antigen is unknown.

Sequencing targeted expressed TCRB transcripts, as all isolated RNA had been reverse transcribed. Mean read depth for naive, central memory and regulatory T cell samples was 3.5 million to 4.5 million reads. Clones were sequenced by immunoSEQ multiplex PCR, and TCRdb holds only the in-frame ones, with some missing. In the table there are around 350,000 clones, approximately 12% of which are singletons. A single heparinised draw of approximately 110 mL on average was taken per donor. The genes are TRBV5-4 and TRBJ2-3, with D possibly matching TRBD2 (6 bases). The clonotype comes from a man between 18 and 29 years old in good health. The sequenced material came from naive CD4+ T cells from blood. The CDR3 DNA reads as TGTGCCAGCAGCTCCATCCTAGCGTCTAGCACAGATACGCAGTATTTT. Encoded protein: CASSSILASSTDTQYF.